Shown below are 4 T cell receptor beta chains from a single sample sequenced in a study of Ad26.COV2.S vaccination and SARS-CoV-2 variants. The method was immunoSEQ multiplex PCR; TCRdb's version includes in-frame clones alone and lacks a portion of them. The sample has around 500,000 clones, 80% to 90% seen once. The treatment here: 15 to 20 received Ad26.COV2.S at low or high dose, single or two shots; 5 received placebo; per-sample allocation not given. Sampling was done on day 63 after the first vaccine or placebo injection. The sample in question was peripheral blood, obtained in a trial of Ad26.COV2.S vaccine versus placebo. Every receptor here comes from a person aged 18-60 years who received the Ad26.COV2.S COVID-19 vaccine or a placebo.

J is TRBJ2-2 and V is TRBV5-1, with 13 bases that match TRBD2. The V gene's germline CDR1 is SGHRS and CDR2 YFSETQ. Trimming cost V 3 bases and J 4 bases; bases outside gene matches: 3. The CDR3 length is 16 residues. This CDR3 is CASSWTSGGGTGELFF. The DNA for the CDR3 is TGCGCCAGCAGCTGGACTAGCGGGGGCGGCACCGGGGAGCTGTTTTTT.

The chain uses TRBV5-1 and TRBJ1-1; D uncertain. The germline V and J ends were trimmed by 4 bases and 1 base, with 11 bases remaining between them. Germline assignment: CDR1 SGHRS and CDR2 YFSETQ. This CDR3 has 14 residues. CDR3 sequence reads: CASSPTITNTEAFF. CDR3 DNA sequence: TGCGCCAGCAGCCCCACGATAACGAACACTGAAGCTTTCTTT.

V usage is TRBV7-9 and J usage is TRBJ1-6; 9 bases match TRBD1. Per the germline V gene, CDR1 is SEHNR and CDR2 is FQNEAQ (reference sequence). The CDR3 is made up of 15 amino acids. Trimming removed 5 bases from V and 9 bases from J; junction bases left unmatched: 8. In nucleotides, the CDR3 is TGTGCCAGCAGCCTAACCGGGACAGGGACTTCACCCCTCCACTTT. This translates into CASSLTGTGTSPLHF.

The rearrangement uses TRBV28 and TRBJ2-3; 7 bases map to TRBD1. The germline V gene encodes CDR1 MDHEN and CDR2 SYDVKM. The CDR3 runs 14 residues. Trimming cost V 3 bases and J 7 bases; bases outside gene matches: 7. The CDR3 nucleotides are TGTGCCAGCAGTTTGTGGGACAGCAGTAATACGCAGTATTTT. Amino acid sequence: CASSLWDSSNTQYF.